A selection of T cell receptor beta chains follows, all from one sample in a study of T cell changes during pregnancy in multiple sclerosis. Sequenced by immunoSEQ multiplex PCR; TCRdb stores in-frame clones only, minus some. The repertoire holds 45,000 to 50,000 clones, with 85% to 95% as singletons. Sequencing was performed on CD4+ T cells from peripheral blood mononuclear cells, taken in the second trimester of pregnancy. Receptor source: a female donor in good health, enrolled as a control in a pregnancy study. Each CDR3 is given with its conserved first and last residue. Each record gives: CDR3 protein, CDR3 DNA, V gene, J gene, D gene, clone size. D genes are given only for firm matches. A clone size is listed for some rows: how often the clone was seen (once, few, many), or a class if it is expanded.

CASISPGRGPEKLFF	TGTGCCAGTATTTCACCGGGCAGGGGGCCTGAAAAACTGTTTTTT	TRBV19	TRBJ1-4	TRBD1	NA
CASIFWTFPFGGYTF	TGTGCCAGCATTTTTTGGACTTTTCCTTTTGGGGGCTACACCTTC	TRBV5-6	TRBJ1-2	NA	once
CASSAVRGPTEAFF	TGTGCCAGCAGCGCAGTTCGAGGGCCCACTGAAGCTTTCTTT	TRBV9	TRBJ1-1	NA	few
CASSLEHWPTEAFF	TGTGCCAGCAGCTTAGAACATTGGCCCACTGAAGCTTTCTTT	TRBV7-2	TRBJ1-1	NA	NA
CASSAHRRDTGELFF	TGTGCCAGTAGTGCACACAGGAGAGACACCGGGGAGCTGTTTTTT	TRBV19	TRBJ2-2	NA	once
CASSVGTTAFNYGYTF	TGTGCCAGCAGCGTAGGGACTACAGCTTTCAACTATGGCTACACCTTC	TRBV9	TRBJ1-2	NA	NA
CASSLAGGANSYEQYF	TGTGCCAGCAGCTTAGCGGGGGGTGCTAACTCCTACGAGCAGTACTTC	TRBV7-8	TRBJ2-7	NA	NA
CASSHSESNEQFF	TGTGCCAGCAGTCATTCAGAAAGCAATGAGCAGTTCTTC	TRBV11-1	TRBJ2-1	NA	NA
CAWSVQAGTQYF	TGTGCCTGGAGCGTCCAAGCAGGTACGCAGTATTTT	TRBV30	TRBJ2-3	NA	once
CASSGPFGSQETQYF	TGTGCCAGCAGTGGGCCGTTTGGGAGCCAAGAGACCCAGTACTTC	TRBV27	TRBJ2-5	NA	NA
CASSLDGRGEQYF	TGTGCCAGCAGCTTGGACGGCAGGGGCGAGCAGTACTTC	TRBV5-4	TRBJ2-7	NA	NA
CASSLDRPSTDTQYF	TGCGCCAGCAGCTTGGACAGGCCATCCACAGATACGCAGTATTTT	TRBV5-1	TRBJ2-3	NA	once
CARSFTDSMNTGELFF	TGTGCCAGAAGCTTTACTGACAGTATGAACACCGGGGAGCTGTTTTTT	TRBV5-3	TRBJ2-2	NA	NA
CASSRTGTGALNEQFF	TGTGCCAGCAGCCGAACCGGGACAGGGGCCCTCAATGAGCAGTTCTTC	TRBV4-2	TRBJ2-1	TRBD1	NA
CASSLRQGTNTGELFF	TGTGCCAGCAGCCTTCGACAGGGGACGAACACCGGGGAGCTGTTTTTT	TRBV7-9	TRBJ2-2	TRBD1	once
CASSEFKTRF	TGTGCCAGCAGTGAATTCAAAACCCGGTTT	TRBV6-1	TRBJ1-1	NA	NA
CASRGQGNSGANVLTF	TGTGCCAGCAGGGGACAGGGGAACTCTGGGGCCAACGTCCTGACTTTC	TRBV2	TRBJ2-6	TRBD1	NA
CASSEDRGKGGYTF	TGCGCCAGCAGCGAAGACAGGGGAAAGGGCGGCTACACCTTC	TRBV4-3	TRBJ1-2	TRBD1	NA
CASSRQLWANVLTF	TGTGCCAGCAGTCGACAGCTCTGGGCCAACGTCCTGACTTTC	TRBV7-9	TRBJ2-6	NA	NA
CASSQTGQGVGETQYF	TGCGCCAGCAGCCAGACCGGGCAGGGCGTGGGAGAGACCCAGTACTTC	TRBV4-1	TRBJ2-5	NA	NA
CASTRPGGFYNEQFF	TGTGCCAGTACCCGGCCAGGGGGTTTTTACAATGAGCAGTTCTTC	TRBV19	TRBJ2-1	TRBD1	NA
CASSLFYRNTEAFF	TGTGCCAGCAGCTTATTTTACAGGAACACTGAAGCTTTCTTT	TRBV7-2	TRBJ1-1	NA	once
CASSRDTGAGEKLFF	TGTGCCAGCAGCCGAGACACAGGGGCTGGTGAAAAACTGTTTTTT	TRBV5-4	TRBJ1-4	TRBD1	NA
CASSPPTSGGASSSGFF	TGTGCCAGCAGCCCTCCTACTAGCGGGGGGGCCTCCTCATCGGGGTTCTTC	TRBV11-3	TRBJ2-1	TRBD2	NA
CASSPRDSSNEKLFF	TGTGCCAGCAGCCCCCGGGACAGCTCAAATGAAAAACTGTTTTTT	TRBV9	TRBJ1-4	TRBD1	NA
CASSLSNSPLHF	TGCGCCAGCAGCTTGAGCAATTCACCCCTCCACTTT	TRBV5-1	TRBJ1-6	NA	NA
CASRNLGETQYF	TGTGCCAGCAGAAACCTGGGCGAGACCCAGTACTTC	TRBV28	TRBJ2-5	NA	once
CASIQKLGGFYAEAFF	TGTGCCAGCATCCAGAAGCTTGGGGGCTTTTACGCTGAAGCTTTCTTT	TRBV2	TRBJ1-1	NA	NA
CASSVGLAGGTTDTQYF	TGTGCCAGTAGTGTAGGACTAGCGGGGGGTACGACAGATACGCAGTATTTT	TRBV19	TRBJ2-3	TRBD2	NA
CASSLKASGASTDTQYF	TGTGCCAGCAGCTTGAAGGCTAGCGGGGCTAGCACAGATACGCAGTATTTT	TRBV5-6	TRBJ2-3	TRBD2	NA
CASSRSPAVGTEAFF	TGTGCCAGCAGTCGATCGCCCGCGGTTGGCACTGAAGCTTTCTTT	TRBV6-5	TRBJ1-1	NA	NA
CASSLAGQGGTDTQYF	TGTGCCAGCAGCTTAGCCGGACAGGGGGGCACAGATACGCAGTATTTT	TRBV7-2	TRBJ2-3	TRBD1	NA
CAWSTGIYYGYTF	TGTGCCTGGAGTACAGGGATCTACTATGGCTACACCTTC	TRBV30	TRBJ1-2	NA	NA
CASSLGQGNTEAFF	TGTGCCAGCAGCTTAGGACAGGGCAACACTGAAGCTTTCTTT	TRBV7-2	TRBJ1-1	TRBD1	NA
CASSTHSGESAQYF	TGTGCCAGCAGTACCCACTCAGGGGAATCGGCCCAGTACTTC	TRBV27	TRBJ2-5	NA	NA
CASTMRLENTEAFF	TGTGCCAGTACCATGAGGCTCGAGAACACTGAAGCTTTCTTT	TRBV19	TRBJ1-1	NA	NA
CATSRARANTEAFF	TGTGCCACCAGCAGAGCCAGGGCGAACACTGAAGCTTTCTTT	TRBV15	TRBJ1-1	NA	NA
CAWENRNSPLHF	TGTGCCTGGGAGAACAGGAATTCACCCCTCCACTTT	TRBV30	TRBJ1-6	NA	once
CASIQGIQHF	TGCGCCAGCATCCAGGGAATCCAGCATTTT	TRBV5-1	TRBJ1-5	NA	NA
CATRMSRQGGEKLFF	TGTGCCACCCGTATGTCTAGACAGGGGGGTGAAAAACTGTTTTTT	TRBV15	TRBJ1-4	TRBD1	NA
CASSPDIAKNIQYF	TGTGCCAGCAGCCCTGACATAGCCAAAAACATTCAGTACTTC	TRBV4-2	TRBJ2-4	NA	NA
CASSLYGTAGEDTQYF	TGCGCCAGCAGCTTATACGGGACAGCCGGGGAGGATACGCAGTATTTT	TRBV4-1	TRBJ2-3	TRBD1	NA
CASSPLLTGIGPSNQPQHF	TGCGCCAGCAGCCCCCTGCTGACAGGGATTGGACCTAGCAATCAGCCCCAGCATTTT	TRBV5-1	TRBJ1-5	TRBD1	once